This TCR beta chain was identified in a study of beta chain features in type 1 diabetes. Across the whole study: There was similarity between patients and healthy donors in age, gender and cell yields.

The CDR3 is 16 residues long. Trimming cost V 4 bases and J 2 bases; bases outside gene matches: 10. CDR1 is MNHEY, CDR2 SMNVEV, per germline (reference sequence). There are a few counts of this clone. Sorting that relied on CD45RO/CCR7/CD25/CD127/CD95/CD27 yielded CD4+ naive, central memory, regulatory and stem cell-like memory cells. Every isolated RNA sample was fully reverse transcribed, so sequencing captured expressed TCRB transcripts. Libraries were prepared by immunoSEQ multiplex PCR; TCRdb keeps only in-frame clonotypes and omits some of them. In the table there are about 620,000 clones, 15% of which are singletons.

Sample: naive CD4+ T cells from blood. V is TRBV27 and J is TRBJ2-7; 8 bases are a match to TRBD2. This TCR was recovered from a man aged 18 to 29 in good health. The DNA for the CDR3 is TGTGCCAGCAGTTACTCCCGGGCGGGAGGCCCCTACGAGCAGTACTTC. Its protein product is CASSYSRAGGPYEQYF.